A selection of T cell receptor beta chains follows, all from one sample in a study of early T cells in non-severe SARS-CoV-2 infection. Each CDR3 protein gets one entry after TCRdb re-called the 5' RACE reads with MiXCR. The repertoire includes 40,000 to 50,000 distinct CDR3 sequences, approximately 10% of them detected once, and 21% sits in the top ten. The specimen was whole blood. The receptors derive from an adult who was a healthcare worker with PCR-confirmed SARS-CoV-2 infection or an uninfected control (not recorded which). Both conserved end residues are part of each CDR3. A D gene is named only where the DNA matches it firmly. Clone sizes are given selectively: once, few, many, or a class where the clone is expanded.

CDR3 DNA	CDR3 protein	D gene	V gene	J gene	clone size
TGTGCCAGCAGCCCCTCACAAGAGACCCAGTACTTC	CASSPSQETQYF	-	TRBV6-2/TRBV6-3	TRBJ2-5	-
TGTGCCAGCACCGAAAACAGGGGAGGTAATTCACCCCTCCACTTT	CASTENRGGNSPLHF	TRBD1	TRBV27	TRBJ1-6	many
TGTGCCAGCAGCACGGACATCGGGGCGGGTGAAAAACTGTTTTTT	CASSTDIGAGEKLFF	-	TRBV7-2	TRBJ1-4	many
TGTGCCAGCAGTCTAGCCACCCGCGGGAGCGTGTACAATGAGCAGTTCTTC	CASSLATRGSVYNEQFF	TRBD2	TRBV7-9	TRBJ2-1	many
TGTGCCAGCAGCTTCGGGAACACAGATACGCAGTATTTT	CASSFGNTDTQYF	-	TRBV7-3	TRBJ2-3	many
TGTGCCAGCAATGGACTAGCGGATGTTGGCGGGGAGCTGTTTTTT	CASNGLADVGGELFF	TRBD2	TRBV12-3/TRBV12-4	TRBJ2-2	-
TGCAGCGGTGATTGGGGCGGATATGTCGATGAGCAGTTCTTC	CSGDWGGYVDEQFF	-	TRBV29-1	TRBJ2-1	few
TGTGCCAGCAGCTTAGGGGGCCCGGGGGCTGAAGCTTTCTTT	CASSLGGPGAEAFF	-	TRBV7-2	TRBJ1-1	-
TGTGCCAGCAGCCAAGTAGGTCGGGGCGCGAACACCGGGGAGCTGTTTTTT	CASSQVGRGANTGELFF	-	TRBV4-2	TRBJ2-2	few
TGTGCCAGCAGGAGGCCGGGACAGGGTCGAAGTGGCTACACCTTC	CASRRPGQGRSGYTF	TRBD1	TRBV6-5	TRBJ1-2	few